Each of the 12 T cell receptor beta chains below was sequenced from the same sample in a study of cytomegalovirus exposure and HLA in healthy donors. Both 60 Vbeta primers and 13 Jbeta primers went into the PCR. Sequencing used immunoSEQ multiplex PCR; TCRdb keeps in-frame clones, though not all of them. The profile shows 150,000 to 190,000 clones, roughly 75% of them singletons. The sequencing input was PBMCs. The receptors were gathered from a man aged 18 to 35 in good health and CMV-seronegative.

This chain links TRBV2 with TRBJ2-7, with D tentatively TRBD1 (6 bases). Germline V gene data show CDR1 as SNHLY and CDR2 as FYNNEI. Trimming removed 4 bases at V and 6 bases at J, with 10 bases between. The CDR3 contains 12 residues. In DNA form, the CDR3 reads TGTGCCAGCAGTGCACAGGGCTCCGAGCAGTACTTC. The encoded protein is CASSAQGSEQYF.

V gene TRBV5-1 combines with J gene TRBJ2-7; 7 nucleotides match TRBD2. CDR1 is SGHRS and CDR2 is YFSETQ in the germline V gene. Trimming took 0 bases from V and 5 from J; bases not matched to a gene: 2. This CDR3 has 13 residues. The CDR3 nucleotides are TGCGCCAGCAGCTTGGAGCGGGAAGACGAGCAGTACTTC. Protein product: CASSLEREDEQYF.

This clone was seen a few times. The chain employs TRBV4-3 and TRBJ1-1; D gene unclear. The CDR3 totals 13 residues. V was clipped by 0 bases and J by 7 bases, with 9 bases between them. Germline CDR1 is LGHNA and CDR2 is YSLEER. The chain's CDR3 is CASSQDAGGEAFF. The DNA of the CDR3 is TGCGCCAGCAGCCAAGACGCAGGAGGTGAAGCTTTCTTT.

This clone was observed a single time. The V and J genes are TRBV4-3 and TRBJ2-5; D ambiguous. Matching the DNA end better, TRBJ2-7 makes the J call doubtful. The length of the CDR3 is 13 residues. Looked up from germline, CDR1 is LGHNA and CDR2 is YSLEER. The CDR3 DNA sequence: TGCGCCAGCAGCCAGACGACGAACTACGAGCAGTACTTC. This gives the protein CASSQTTNYEQYF.

The J gene is TRBJ2-7, the V gene TRBV15; D not resolved. V was clipped by 0 bases and J by 2 bases, with 5 bases between them. Germline V gives CDR1 LNHNV, CDR2 YYDKDF (reference sequence). CDR3 length: 13 amino acids. Here the CDR3 DNA reads TGTGCCACCAGCAGAGACACACCCTACGAGCAGTACTTC. This translates into CATSRDTPYEQYF.

Only one count was recorded for this clone. The chain has TRBV7-2 and TRBJ2-2, with TRBD2 identical over 7 bases. V lost 2 bases and J lost 3; bases outside the gene matches: 0. Germline assignment: CDR1 SGHTA and CDR2 FQGNSA. The CDR3 has 14 amino acids. CDR3 in DNA: TGTGCCAGCAGCTTACGGGGGGACACCGGGGAGCTGTTTTTT. Translation gives CASSLRGDTGELFF. The variable domain in full, completed from reference TRBV7-2 and TRBJ2-2, reads GAGVSQSPSNKVTEKGKDVELRCDPISGHTALYWYRQSLGQGLEFLIYFQGNSAPDKSGLPSDRFSAERTGGSVSTLTIQRTQQEDSAVYLCASSLRGDTGELFFGEGSRLTVL.

This chain joins TRBV27 and TRBJ2-1; D gene unclear. V was trimmed by 5 bases and J by 8 bases, leaving 7 bases between them. Germline V lookup: CDR1 MNHEY, CDR2 SMNVEV (reference sequence). The CDR3 has 11 amino acids. The chain's CDR3 is CASSRYDEQFF. For the CDR3, the DNA is TGTGCCAGCAGTCGGTATGATGAGCAGTTCTTC.

This clone was seen only once. The V gene is TRBV7-9, the J gene TRBJ2-1; D is unclear. V was clipped by 1 base and J by 10 bases, with 14 bases between them. Per germline, CDR1 SEHNR and CDR2 FQNEAQ (reference sequence). CDR3 length: 14 residues. CDR3 DNA: TGTGCCAGCAGCTTAGACGTCGTCCTGCGCGAGCAGTTCTTC. Its protein is CASSLDVVLREQFF. Together with reference TRBV7-9 and TRBJ2-1, the CDR3 gives the full variable domain: DTGVSQNPRHKITKRGQNVTFRCDPISEHNRLYWYRQTLGQGPEFLTYFQNEAQLEKSRLLSDRFSAERPKGSFSTLEIQRTEQGDSAMYLCASSLDVVLREQFFGPGTRLTVL.

The chain is built from TRBV5-6 and TRBJ2-5; D unresolved. The CDR3 runs 11 residues. V lost 2 bases and J 3 bases, leaving 2 bases between the germline ends. CDR1 and CDR2 from the germline V gene are SGHDT and YYEEEE. DNA for the CDR3: TGTGCCAGCAGCTTCGAAGAGACCCAGTACTTC. This sequence encodes CASSFEETQYF.

This clone has only one observation. This rearrangement joins TRBV7-6 to TRBJ2-5; 13 bases agree with TRBD2. The DNA end lines up better with TRBJ2-7; the J call may be wrong. Germline loops: CDR1 SGHVS, CDR2 FNYEAQ. The CDR3 contains 15 residues. This CDR3 is CASSWGLAGPYEQYF. CDR3 sequence (DNA): TGTGCCAGCAGCTGGGGACTAGCGGGGCCCTACGAGCAGTACTTC.

The CDR3 coding sequence is TGTGCCAGTAGCCCCGGTGAGGGGGAAGATCAGCCCCAGCATTTT. Protein: CASSPGEGEDQPQHF. The chain combines TRBV19 with TRBJ1-5, with D perhaps matching TRBD1 (6 bases). V was trimmed by 6 bases and J by 5 bases, leaving 17 bases between them. The CDR3 length is 15 residues. Germline loops: CDR1 LNHDA, CDR2 SQIVND (reference sequence).

V and J are TRBV7-8 and TRBJ2-3, with D maybe TRBD2 (7 bases). Germline CDR1 and CDR2: SGHVS and FQNEAQ. CDR3 length: 16 amino acids. V was cut by 4 bases and J by 5 bases, with 19 bases left in between. As DNA, the CDR3 is TGTGCCAGCAGCTCCTGGAGGGGGGGGCGGAAAGATACGCAGTATTTT. Translating it yields CASSSWRGGRKDTQYF.